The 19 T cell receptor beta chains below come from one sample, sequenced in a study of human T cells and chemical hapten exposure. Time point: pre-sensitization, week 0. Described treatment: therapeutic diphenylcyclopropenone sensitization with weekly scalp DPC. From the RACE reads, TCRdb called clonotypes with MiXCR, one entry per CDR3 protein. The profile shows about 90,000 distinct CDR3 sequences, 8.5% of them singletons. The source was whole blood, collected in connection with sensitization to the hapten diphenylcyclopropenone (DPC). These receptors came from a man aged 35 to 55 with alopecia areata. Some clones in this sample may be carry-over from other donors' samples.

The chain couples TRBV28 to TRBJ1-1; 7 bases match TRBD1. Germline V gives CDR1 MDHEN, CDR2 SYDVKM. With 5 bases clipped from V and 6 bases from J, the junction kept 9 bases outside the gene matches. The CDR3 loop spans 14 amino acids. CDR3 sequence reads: CASSVLQGISEAFF. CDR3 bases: TGTGCCAGCAGTGTCCTACAGGGGATTTCTGAAGCTTTCTTT.

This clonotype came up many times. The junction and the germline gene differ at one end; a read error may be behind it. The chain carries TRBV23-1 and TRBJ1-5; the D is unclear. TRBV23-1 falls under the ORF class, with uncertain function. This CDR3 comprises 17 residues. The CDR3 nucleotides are TGCGCCAGCAATCAAGATGAGGGAATCGATAGCAATCAGCCCCAGCATTTT. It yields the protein CASNQDEGIDSNQPQHF.

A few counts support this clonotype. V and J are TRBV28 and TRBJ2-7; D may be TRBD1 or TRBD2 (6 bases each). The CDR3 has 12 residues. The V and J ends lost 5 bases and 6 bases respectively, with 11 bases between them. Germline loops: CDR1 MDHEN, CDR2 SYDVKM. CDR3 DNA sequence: TGTGCCAGCAGTGCCGGAGGGGGCGAGCAGTACGTC. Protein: CASSAGGGEQYV.

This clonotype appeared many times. CDR3 DNA: TGTGCCAGCAGCTTAGCGGGGGCCTACGAGCAGTACGTC. Its translation: CASSLAGAYEQYV. This chain joins TRBV12-3 or TRBV12-4 and TRBJ2-7; 9 nucleotides align to TRBD2. The CDR3 has 13 residues.

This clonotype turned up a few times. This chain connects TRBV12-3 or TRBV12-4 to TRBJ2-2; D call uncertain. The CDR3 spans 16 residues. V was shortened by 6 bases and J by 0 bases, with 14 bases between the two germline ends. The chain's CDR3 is CASSIAGYPNTGELFF. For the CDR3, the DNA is TGTGCCAGCAGCATCGCAGGTTACCCGAACACCGGGGAGCTGTTTTTT.

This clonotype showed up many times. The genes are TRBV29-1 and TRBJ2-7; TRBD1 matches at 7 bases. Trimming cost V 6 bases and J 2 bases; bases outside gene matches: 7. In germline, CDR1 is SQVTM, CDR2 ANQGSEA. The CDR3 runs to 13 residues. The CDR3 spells CSVDTDRAYEQYV. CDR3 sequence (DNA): TGCAGCGTGGATACCGACAGGGCCTACGAGCAGTACGTC.

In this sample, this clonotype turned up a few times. CDR3 protein: CASSKGRQNDYEQYV. The DNA for the CDR3 is TGTGCCAGCAGCAAAGGAAGGCAGAACGATTACGAGCAGTACGTC. This sequence joins TRBV21-1 and TRBJ2-7. TRBV21-1 is designated a pseudogene. This CDR3 spans 15 amino acids.

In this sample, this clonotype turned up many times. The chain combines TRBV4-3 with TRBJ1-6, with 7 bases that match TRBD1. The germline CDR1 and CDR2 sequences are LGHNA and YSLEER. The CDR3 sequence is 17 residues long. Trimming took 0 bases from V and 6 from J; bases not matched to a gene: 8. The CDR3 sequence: CASSQEAGQSRNSPLHF. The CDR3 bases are TGCGCCAGCAGCCAAGAGGCGGGACAGTCGCGTAATTCACCCCTCCACTTT.

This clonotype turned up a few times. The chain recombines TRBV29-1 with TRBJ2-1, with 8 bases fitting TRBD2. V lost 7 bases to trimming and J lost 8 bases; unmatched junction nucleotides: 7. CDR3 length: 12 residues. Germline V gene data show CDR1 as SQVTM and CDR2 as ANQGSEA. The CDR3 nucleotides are TGCAGCGCGGGGCGGGGGGCCCATGAGCAGTTCTTC. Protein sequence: CSAGRGAHEQFF.

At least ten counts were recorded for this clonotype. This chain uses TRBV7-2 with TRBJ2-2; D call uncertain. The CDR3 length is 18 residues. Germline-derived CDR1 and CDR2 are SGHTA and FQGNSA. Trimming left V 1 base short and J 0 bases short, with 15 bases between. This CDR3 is CASSLVGLGFANTGELFF. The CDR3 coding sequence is TGTGCCAGCAGCTTAGTTGGCTTGGGTTTCGCGAACACCGGGGAGCTGTTTTTT.

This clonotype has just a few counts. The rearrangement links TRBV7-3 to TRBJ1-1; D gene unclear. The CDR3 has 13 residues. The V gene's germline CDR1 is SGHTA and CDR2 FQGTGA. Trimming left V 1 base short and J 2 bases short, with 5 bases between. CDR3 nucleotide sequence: TGTGCCAGCAGCTTAAATTTCAACACTGAAGCTTTCTTT. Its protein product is CASSLNFNTEAFF.

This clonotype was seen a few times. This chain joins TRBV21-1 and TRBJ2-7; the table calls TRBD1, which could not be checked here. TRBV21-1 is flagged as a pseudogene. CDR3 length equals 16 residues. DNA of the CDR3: TGTGCCAGCAGCTTTGTCCGGGAAGGGGTTACCTACGAGCAGTACGTC. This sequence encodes CASSFVREGVTYEQYV.

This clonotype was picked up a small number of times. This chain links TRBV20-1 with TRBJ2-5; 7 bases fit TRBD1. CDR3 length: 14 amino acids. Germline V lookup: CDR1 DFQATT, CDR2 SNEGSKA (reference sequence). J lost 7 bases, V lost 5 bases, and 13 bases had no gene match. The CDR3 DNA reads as TGCAGTGCTGGTAGACAGGGCGACCTGGGGACCCAGTACTTC. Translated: CSAGRQGDLGTQYF.

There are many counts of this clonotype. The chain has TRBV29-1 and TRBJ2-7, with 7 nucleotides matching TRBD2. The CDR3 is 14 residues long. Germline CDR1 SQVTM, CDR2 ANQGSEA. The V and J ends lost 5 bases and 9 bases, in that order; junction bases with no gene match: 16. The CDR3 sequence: CSVQIRGTTGVQYF. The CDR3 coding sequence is TGCAGCGTTCAAATCCGCGGGACTACGGGGGTGCAGTACTTC.

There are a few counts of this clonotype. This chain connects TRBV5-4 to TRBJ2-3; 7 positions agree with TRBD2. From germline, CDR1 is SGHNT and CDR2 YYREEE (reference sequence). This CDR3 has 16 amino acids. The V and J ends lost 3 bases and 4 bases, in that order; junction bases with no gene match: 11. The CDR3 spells CASSSKKGRAADTQYF. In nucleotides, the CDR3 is TGTGCCAGCAGCTCGAAAAAAGGGAGGGCGGCAGATACGCAGTATTTT.

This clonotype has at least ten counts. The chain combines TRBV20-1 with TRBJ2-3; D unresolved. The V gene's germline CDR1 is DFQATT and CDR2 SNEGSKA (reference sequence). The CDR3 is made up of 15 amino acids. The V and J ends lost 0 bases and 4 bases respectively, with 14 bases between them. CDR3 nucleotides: TGCAGTGCTAGAGATCTACTTAGCTTGGCAGATACGCAGTATTTT. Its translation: CSARDLLSLADTQYF.

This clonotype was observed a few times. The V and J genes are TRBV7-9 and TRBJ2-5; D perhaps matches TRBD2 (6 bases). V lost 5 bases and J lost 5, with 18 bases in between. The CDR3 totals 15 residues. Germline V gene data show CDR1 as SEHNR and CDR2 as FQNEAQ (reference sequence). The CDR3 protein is CASSHQRLALETQYF. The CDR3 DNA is TGTGCCAGCAGCCACCAGAGGCTAGCGTTGGAGACCCAGTACTTC.

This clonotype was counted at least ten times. Here the CDR3 reads CASSVPQGGQETQYF. CDR3 DNA: TGTGCCAGCAGCGTACCACAGGGGGGTCAAGAGACCCAGTACTTC. V gene TRBV9 combines with J gene TRBJ2-5; 8 bases map to TRBD1. The CDR3 consists of 15 residues. Germline V CDR1 and CDR2: SGDLS, YYNGEE. The trim removed 1 base at V and 2 bases at J, leaving 4 bases unmatched. The whole variable domain, filled in from reference TRBV9 and TRBJ2-5, reads DSGVTQTPKHLITATGQRVTLRCSPRSGDLSVYWYQQSLDQGLQFLIQYYNGEERAKGNILERFSAQQFPDLHSELNLSSLELGDSALYFCASSVPQGGQETQYFGPGTRLLVL.

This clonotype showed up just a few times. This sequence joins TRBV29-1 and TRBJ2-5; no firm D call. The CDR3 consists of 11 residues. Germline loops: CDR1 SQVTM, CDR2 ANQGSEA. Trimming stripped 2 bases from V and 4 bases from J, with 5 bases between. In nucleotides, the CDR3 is TGCAGCGTTGAACTGGGAGAGACCCAGTACTTC. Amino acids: CSVELGETQYF.